What follows are 13 T cell receptor beta chains derived from one specimen sequenced in a study of blood T cell repertoires in COVID-19. Profiling relied on immunoSEQ multiplex PCR, and the TCRdb table lists in-frame clones only, not all of them. The sample consists of about 220,000 clones, 65% to 85% of them appearing once. Specimen: peripheral blood. The receptors were sampled from a woman between 50 and 59 years old with acute or convalescent COVID-19.

This clone was detected many times. The rearrangement joins TRBV19 to TRBJ1-5; a weak D match, TRBD1 (5 bases). Trimming pared 6 bases from V and 1 base from J, leaving 13 bases between. This CDR3 is 15 amino acids long. From germline, CDR1 is LNHDA and CDR2 SQIVND (reference sequence). The CDR3 is CASRHTGASNQPQHF. The DNA of the CDR3 is TGTGCCAGTAGACACACAGGTGCCAGCAATCAGCCCCAGCATTTT.

This chain connects TRBV24-1 to TRBJ2-1; no firm D call. This CDR3 comprises 13 residues. Germline CDR1 and CDR2: KGHDR and SFDVKD. V dropped 1 base and J dropped 9 bases, with 9 bases sitting between them. The CDR3 coding sequence is TGTGCCACCAGTGATTTTACAGTTATTGAGCAGTTCTTC. Its translation: CATSDFTVIEQFF.

V usage is TRBV6-5 and J usage is TRBJ2-7; TRBD1 matches 7 bases. V was pared by 5 bases and J by 6 bases, with 1 base of the junction left unmatched. CDR3 size: 11 residues. Germline CDR1 and CDR2: MNHEY and SVGAGI. CDR3 amino acids: CASSHRGEQYF. CDR3 nucleotides: TGTGCCAGCAGTCACAGGGGCGAGCAGTACTTC.

This chain links TRBV5-4 with TRBJ2-1; 7 bases are shared with TRBD2. The germline V gene encodes CDR1 SGHNT and CDR2 YYREEE (reference sequence). The CDR3 contains 18 residues. CDR3 bases: TGTGCACCCAGCTCGGGGGGACTATCCTATAATTCCTACAATGAGCAGTTCTTC. This translates into CAPSSGGLSYNSYNEQFF.

The V call is TRBV6-1, the J call TRBJ2-7, with D unclear. The V and J ends lost 3 bases and 2 bases respectively, with 14 bases between them. CDR1 and CDR2 from the germline V gene are MNHNS and SASEGT. The CDR3 is 15 amino acids. CDR3 DNA: TGTGCCAGCAGTGACCGCTTCGCGGCCCCCTACGAGCAGTACTTC. This encodes CASSDRFAAPYEQYF.

This clone has a single count. The chain has TRBV6-5 and TRBJ2-6, with D maybe TRBD2 (5 bases). V lost 6 bases, J lost 1 base, and 10 bases lay in between. The germline CDR1 and CDR2 sequences are MNHEY and SVGAGI. The CDR3 contains 15 residues. In DNA form, the CDR3 reads TGTGCCAGCAGCTCGACGGGATCTGGGGCCAACGTCCTGACTTTC. Protein product: CASSSTGSGANVLTF.

In nucleotides, the CDR3 is TGTGCCAGTAGTATTCGGGGACACGGAAACACCATATATTTT. It yields the protein CASSIRGHGNTIYF. V is TRBV19 and J is TRBJ1-3; D might be TRBD1 (6 bases). Germline-derived CDR1 and CDR2 are LNHDA and SQIVND (reference sequence). The CDR3 covers 14 residues. Deletions cut 3 bases from V and 4 bases from J, with 10 bases between.

The rearrangement joins TRBV30 to TRBJ2-5, with 10 bases matching TRBD1. CDR1 is GTSNPN, CDR2 SVGIG, per germline (reference sequence). J was trimmed by 5 bases and V by 1 base; bases with no gene match: 7. The CDR3 is 15 amino acids. The CDR3 is CAWSGDGTGEETQYF. Here the CDR3 DNA reads TGTGCCTGGAGTGGGGACGGGACAGGGGAGGAGACCCAGTACTTC.

The chain has TRBV7-7 and TRBJ2-2, with D unclear. CDR1 is SSHAT, CDR2 FNYEAQ, per germline (reference sequence). The CDR3 runs to 15 residues. Trimming took off 5 bases at V and 1 base at J, with 11 bases between the two ends. The CDR3 region has the DNA TGTGCCAGCAGCCGAACCACAGAGAACACCGGGGAGCTGTTTTTT. This encodes CASSRTTENTGELFF.

As to this clone: Other DNA sequences from this sample encode an identical CDR3 as well. V usage is TRBV9 and J usage is TRBJ2-1; D call uncertain. The CDR3 consists of 13 residues. Trimming stripped 0 bases from V and 3 bases from J, with 4 bases between. Germline assignment: CDR1 SGDLS and CDR2 YYNGEE. The CDR3 DNA reads as TGTGCCAGCAGCGTAGGCAGCTACAATGAGCAGTTCTTC. Translating it yields CASSVGSYNEQFF.

The rearrangement uses TRBV6-6 and TRBJ1-2; maybe TRBD1 (5 bases). V was clipped by 8 bases and J by 5 bases, with 12 bases between them. CDR3 length: 12 residues. Germline V CDR1 and CDR2: MNHNY, SVGAGI (reference sequence). The DNA of the CDR3 is TGTGCCAGCTCCGTGGAGGGGTATGGCTACACCTTC. Protein: CASSVEGYGYTF.

The chain combines TRBV27 with TRBJ1-4; D remains ambiguous. Trimming stripped 5 bases from V and 3 bases from J, with 16 bases between. CDR3 size: 16 residues. Germline values: CDR1 MNHEY, CDR2 SMNVEV (reference sequence). CDR3 in amino acids: CASSPRPLRSNEKLFF. The CDR3 DNA reads TGTGCCAGCAGTCCCCGGCCCTTGAGGTCTAATGAAAAACTGTTTTTT.

The chain combines TRBV7-2 with TRBJ2-1; 12 bases map to TRBD2. V shed 4 bases, J shed 0 bases, and the junction held 10 bases outside the gene matches. Germline V gene lookup returns CDR1 SGHTA and CDR2 FQGNSA. The CDR3 contains 19 residues. CDR3 sequence: CASSSPSGRGPSSYNEQFF. The CDR3 nucleotides read TGTGCCAGCAGCTCGCCTAGCGGGAGGGGTCCCAGCTCCTACAATGAGCAGTTCTTC. Supplemented by reference TRBV7-2 and TRBJ2-1, the full variable domain reads GAGVSQSPSNKVTEKGKDVELRCDPISGHTALYWYRQSLGQGLEFLIYFQGNSAPDKSGLPSDRFSAERTGGSVSTLTIQRTQQEDSAVYLCASSSPSGRGPSSYNEQFFGPGTRLTVL.